Below are 32 T cell receptor beta chains sequenced from a single sample in a study of vaccination and CD4 T cells after COVID-19. Noted treatment: roughly 11-day PBMC culture with coronavirus spike peptide pools or control peptides (ViraFEST assay). Their target antigens are unknown. With the Oncomine TCR Beta short-read assay, DNA from cultured CD4+ T cells was sequenced. TCRdb processed the PCR reads anew with MiXCR; each CDR3 protein has one entry. Among more than 8,000 distinct CDR3 sequences listed, approximately 55% were seen once. The sequenced sample was CD4+ T cells from blood, cultured in vitro. Receptors were obtained from a human donor who had recovered from COVID-19.

The CDR3 is CAIDDRGGKLFF. DNA for the CDR3: TGTGCTATCGACGACAGGGGAGGGAAACTGTTTTTT. V usage is TRBV2 and J usage is TRBJ1-4; 8 positions agree with TRBD1. Germline V gene data show CDR1 as SNHLY and CDR2 as FYNNEI. CDR3 length: 12 amino acids.

The genes are TRBV6-2 or TRBV6-3 and TRBJ1-5, with a weak D call TRBD1 (5 bases). Germline loops: CDR1 MNHEY, CDR2 SVGEGT. The V end lost 4 bases, the J end lost 3 bases, and 10 bases lay between the germline ends. This CDR3 contains 14 residues. CDR3 region: CASSWDRYNQPQHF. CDR3 nucleotide sequence: TGTGCCAGCAGTTGGGACCGTTACAATCAGCCCCAGCATTTT.

The chain joins TRBV18 to TRBJ1-1; a possible D gene is TRBD1 (5 bases). The CDR3 extends over 16 amino acids. The V gene lost 0 bases and the J gene lost 6 bases, with 17 bases spanning the gap. Germline assignment: CDR1 KGHSH and CDR2 LQKENI. DNA for the CDR3: TGTGCCAGCTCACCACCGATTTTGGCAGGGATCGCTGAAGCTTTCTTT. It translates to CASSPPILAGIAEAFF.

The chain links TRBV2 to TRBJ2-7; D is tentatively TRBD1 or TRBD2 (6 bases each). The CDR3 sequence is 18 residues long. CDR1 is SNHLY and CDR2 is FYNNEI in the germline V gene. The ends were cut back, 7 bases at V and 1 base at J, with 26 bases in the middle. The CDR3 region is CASISTFLGRGVSYEQYF. The CDR3, as DNA: TGTGCCAGCATTTCCACCTTTCTGGGAAGGGGGGTTTCCTACGAGCAGTACTTC.

The V and J genes are TRBV4-2 and TRBJ2-3; 8 nucleotides match TRBD2. After removal of 0 bases from V and 1 base from J, the junction contained 6 bases not matched to a gene. Looked up from germline, CDR1 is LGHNA and CDR2 is YNFKEQ. The CDR3 totals 17 residues. The CDR3 DNA sequence: TGTGCCAGCAGCCAAGATTTTGATAGCGGGGGCACAGATACGCAGTATTTT. It translates to CASSQDFDSGGTDTQYF.

J is TRBJ2-7 and V is TRBV11-3; TRBD2 agrees at 9 bases. Germline lookup yields CDR1 SGHNT and CDR2 YENEEA. Trimming took 3 bases from V and 0 from J; bases not matched to a gene: 3. CDR3 length: 15 residues. The CDR3 here is CASSFSGGVSYEQYF. The CDR3 nucleotides read TGTGCCAGCAGCTTTAGCGGGGGAGTCTCCTACGAGCAGTACTTC.

This clonotype was counted once. The gene calls are TRBV6-5 and TRBJ2-7, with 10 nucleotides matching TRBD1. The germline CDR1 and CDR2 sequences are MNHEY and SVGAGI. The trim removed 0 bases at V and 7 bases at J, leaving 6 bases unmatched. The CDR3 contains 15 residues. The CDR3: CASSYSDRGSGEQYF. CDR3 nucleotides: TGTGCCAGCAGTTACTCGGACAGGGGGAGTGGGGAGCAGTACTTC.

The CDR3 DNA follows: TGTGCCGAATTCTCCCGGGGAGGAGGGCAAGAGACCCAGTACTTC. This translates into CAEFSRGGGQETQYF. The gene calls are TRBV6-4 and TRBJ2-5; a possible D gene is TRBD2 (6 bases). The V gene lost 11 bases and the J gene lost 2 bases, with 21 bases spanning the gap. The CDR3 contains 15 residues. Germline V lookup: CDR1 MRHNA, CDR2 SNTAGT.

The V call is TRBV18, the J call TRBJ1-1, with a tentative D call TRBD1 (6 bases). The CDR3 is 13 residues long. The germline V gene has CDR1 KGHSH and CDR2 LQKENI. The V and J ends lost 8 bases and 0 bases respectively, with 10 bases between them. This chain's CDR3 is CASRGVMNTEAFF. In DNA form, the CDR3 reads TGTGCCAGCAGGGGGGTGATGAACACTGAAGCTTTCTTT.

This clonotype was counted only a few times. V is TRBV7-2 and J is TRBJ1-5; D call uncertain. CDR1 SGHTA and CDR2 FQGNSA come from the germline V gene. CDR3 length equals 13 residues. The ends were cut back, 1 base at V and 5 bases at J, with 6 bases in the middle. In nucleotides, the CDR3 is TGTGCCAGCAGCTTAGGGGCGGATCAGCCCCAGCATTTT. Residues: CASSLGADQPQHF.

V usage is TRBV6-1 and J usage is TRBJ2-3, with D possibly being TRBD2 (6 bases). The ends were cut back, 5 bases at V and 5 bases at J, with 17 bases in the middle. The CDR3 extends over 15 amino acids. Germline V CDR1 and CDR2: MNHNS, SASEGT. CDR3 protein: CASSPGLAKRDTQYF. In DNA, the CDR3 is TGTGCCAGCAGTCCGGGACTGGCCAAACGAGATACGCAGTATTTT.

This clonotype was found a few times. The genes are TRBV28 and TRBJ2-5, with 8 bases lining up with TRBD1. Germline V lookup: CDR1 MDHEN, CDR2 SYDVKM. V trimming: 5 bases; J trimming: 7 bases; junction bases outside the gene matches: 9. This CDR3 region has 14 residues. In DNA form, the CDR3 reads TGTGCCAGCAGTCGACAGGGGACTCAGGGGACCCAGTACTTC. This codes for CASSRQGTQGTQYF.

This clonotype was counted a few times. The chain recombines TRBV21-1 with TRBJ2-7; TRBD1 is the table's D call, not checked against the DNA. TRBV21-1 is given as a pseudogene. This CDR3 comprises 15 residues. This chain's CDR3 is CASSADREGAYEQYF. CDR3 DNA sequence: TGTGCCAGCAGCGCCGACAGGGAAGGGGCCTACGAGCAGTACTTC.

The chain is built from TRBV2 and TRBJ1-5, with 9 bases matching TRBD1. The CDR3 spans 15 residues. After removal of 6 bases from V and 5 bases from J, the junction contained 8 bases not matched to a gene. The germline V gene encodes CDR1 SNHLY and CDR2 FYNNEI. CDR3 DNA sequence: TGTGCCAGCAGCAAGGACAGGGGATGGGATCAGCCCCAGCATTTT. Its translation is CASSKDRGWDQPQHF. The full variable domain, in which reference TRBV2 and TRBJ1-5 provide the parts outside the CDR3, is EPEVTQTPSHQVTQMGQEVILRCVPISNHLYFYWYRQILGQKVEFLVSFYNNEISEKSEIFDDQFSVERPDGSNFTLKIRSTKLEDSAMYFCASSKDRGWDQPQHFGDGTRLSIL.

V and J are TRBV6-1 and TRBJ2-5; weak D call: TRBD1 (5 bases). The CDR3 spans 14 residues. Deletions cut 7 bases from V and 7 bases from J, with 19 bases between. Germline CDR1 reads MNHNS; CDR2 reads SASEGT. Written as DNA, the CDR3 is TGTGCCAGCACCCCCACAGGTGGGGTGGGGACCCAGTACTTC. Residues: CASTPTGGVGTQYF.

The V and J genes are TRBV12-3 or TRBV12-4 and TRBJ2-7; possible D gene TRBD1, 5 bases. V lost 5 bases, J lost 3 bases, and 11 bases lay in between. The CDR3 covers 13 residues. Here the CDR3 DNA reads TGTGCCAGCAGTCCCACCAGGGTCTACGAGCAGTACTTC. Protein: CASSPTRVYEQYF.

V is TRBV11-3 and J is TRBJ1-2, with D maybe TRBD1 (6 bases). Deletions cut 5 bases from V and 2 bases from J, with 9 bases between. This CDR3 has 13 residues. Per germline, CDR1 SGHNT and CDR2 YENEEA. CDR3 residues: CASSPDRNYGYTF. The CDR3 DNA reads as TGTGCCAGCAGCCCGGACAGAAACTATGGCTACACCTTC. Combining the CDR3 with reference TRBV11-3 and TRBJ1-2 gives the whole variable domain EAGVVQSPRYKIIEKKQPVAFWCNPISGHNTLYWYLQNLGQGPELLIRYENEEAVDDSQLPKDRFSAERLKGVDSTLKIQPAELGDSAVYLCASSPDRNYGYTFGSGTRLTVV.

This clonotype occurred a few times. The gene calls are TRBV20-1 and TRBJ1-1, with TRBD1 identical over 7 bases. This CDR3 has 12 residues. The junction had 2 bases not matched to a gene; V was cut back by 5 bases and J by 2 bases. Germline CDR1 and CDR2: DFQATT and SNEGSKA (reference sequence). CDR3 amino acids: CSAGDSNTEAFF. In nucleotides, the CDR3 is TGCAGTGCTGGGGACAGTAACACTGAAGCTTTCTTT.

The chain couples TRBV20-1 to TRBJ1-5, with a tentative D call TRBD1 (5 bases). Trimming took 2 bases from V and 5 from J, leaving 16 bases between them. Germline V gene data show CDR1 as DFQATT and CDR2 as SNEGSKA (reference sequence). This CDR3 spans 15 amino acids. The CDR3 DNA is TGCAGTGCTAGATTCGATGGGCAGGGAGATCAGCCCCAGCATTTT. Its translation is CSARFDGQGDQPQHF.

This clonotype showed up just a few times. The V and J genes are TRBV7-9 and TRBJ2-3; no clear D gene. The V end was cut by 0 bases, the J end by 3 bases, with 13 bases between. CDR1 is SEHNR and CDR2 is FQNEAQ in the germline V gene (reference sequence). This CDR3 has 16 amino acids. CDR3 protein: CASSLAGRRVTDTQYF. The CDR3 coding sequence is TGTGCCAGCAGCTTAGCGGGAAGAAGGGTTACAGATACGCAGTATTTT. Filled out from reference TRBV7-9 and TRBJ2-3, the complete variable domain reads DTGVSQNPRHKITKRGQNVTFRCDPISEHNRLYWYRQTLGQGPEFLTYFQNEAQLEKSRLLSDRFSAERPKGSFSTLEIQRTEQGDSAMYLCASSLAGRRVTDTQYFGPGTRLTVL.

The table lists this clonotype with a few counts. The CDR3 DNA sequence: TGTGCCAGCAGCTTAGTTGGCGGTGAAAAACTGTTTTTT. It yields the protein CASSLVGGEKLFF. This rearrangement joins TRBV7-2 to TRBJ1-4, with D unresolved. The CDR3 loop spans 13 amino acids. Germline CDR1 reads SGHTA; CDR2 reads FQGNSA. V lost 1 base and J lost 7, with 7 bases in between.

The V gene is TRBV5-4, the J gene TRBJ2-1; 10 bases are shared with TRBD2. J lost 4 bases, V lost 4 bases, and 11 bases had no gene match. This CDR3 spans 17 amino acids. Germline loops: CDR1 SGHNT, CDR2 YYREEE (reference sequence). The CDR3 nucleotides are TGTGCCAGCAGCGACGTAGCGGGGGGTCCCCAATACAATGAGCAGTTCTTC. Protein sequence: CASSDVAGGPQYNEQFF.

This chain connects TRBV12-3 or TRBV12-4 to TRBJ2-7; 7 bases map to TRBD1. The junction had 8 bases not matched to a gene; V was cut back by 9 bases and J by 3 bases. The CDR3 runs 13 residues. In DNA, the CDR3 is TGTGCCAGTCGACAGGGCCTTCTCTACGAGCAGTACTTC. Translating it yields CASRQGLLYEQYF.

This clonotype was counted a few times. V is TRBV20-1 and J is TRBJ1-1; D remains ambiguous. The CDR3 is 13 residues long. Germline values: CDR1 DFQATT, CDR2 SNEGSKA (reference sequence). Between the trimmed V and J ends, which lost 1 base and 0 bases, there was a span of 6 bases. Written as DNA, the CDR3 is TGCAGTGCTAGAGCCTTAATGAACACTGAAGCTTTCTTT. Translation: CSARALMNTEAFF.

This chain links TRBV4-3 with TRBJ2-2; D is unresolved. Germline CDR1 is LGHNA and CDR2 is YSLEER. The V end was cut by 4 bases, the J end by 4 bases, with 7 bases between. CDR3 length: 13 amino acids. CDR3 nucleotide sequence: TGCGCCAGCAGCCCGTATGGCACCGGGGAGCTGTTTTTT. The encoded protein is CASSPYGTGELFF.

This clonotype has only a few counts. The V and J genes are TRBV7-7 and TRBJ2-3; TRBD2 is a possible D gene (7 bases). The germline gives CDR1 SSHAT, CDR2 FNYEAQ (reference sequence). This CDR3 contains 16 residues. Trimming took 1 base from V and 4 from J, leaving 15 bases between them. The CDR3 DNA follows: TGTGCCAGCAGCTTAGGGGGAGGGGGAAGGGCAGATACGCAGTATTTT. Protein product: CASSLGGGGRADTQYF.

The rearrangement uses TRBV4-1 and TRBJ1-1; a possible D gene is TRBD1 (5 bases). The length of the CDR3 is 15 residues. CDR1 MGHRA and CDR2 YSYEKL come from the germline V gene. Trimming left V 3 bases short and J 6 bases short, with 17 bases between. As DNA, the CDR3 is TGCGCCAGCAGCCAGAGACCCACAGGTGTCTCTGAAGCTTTCTTT. Protein: CASSQRPTGVSEAFF.

The chain joins TRBV25-1 to TRBJ2-2; D is uncertain. The CDR3 totals 15 residues. Germline values: CDR1 MGHDK, CDR2 SYGVNS. The V gene lost 6 bases and the J gene lost 6 bases, with 17 bases spanning the gap. The CDR3 DNA is TGTGCCAGCAGCCCCGTAGGAAGAGGAGCCGGGGAGCTGTTTTTT. The encoded protein is CASSPVGRGAGELFF.

A single count supports this clonotype. The rearrangement joins TRBV3-1 to TRBJ1-3, with D perhaps TRBD1 (6 bases). CDR1 and CDR2 from the germline V gene are LGHDT and YNNKEL (reference sequence). With 4 bases removed from V and 6 bases from J, the gap between germline ends came to 19 bases. The length of the CDR3 is 16 residues. Written as DNA, the CDR3 is TGTGCCAGCAGCCCGGGGGGGCGCGGAGGGGCAAACACCATATATTTT. This gives the protein CASSPGGRGGANTIYF.

DNA for the CDR3: TGTGCCAGCAGCTGGGGTCGGGACAGGGGCACAGATACGCAGTATTTT. It encodes CASSWGRDRGTDTQYF. The V gene is TRBV5-6, the J gene TRBJ2-3; the match to TRBD1 covers 9 bases. The ends lost 3 bases at V and 1 base at J; junction bases unmatched: 6. This CDR3 region has 16 residues. Germline CDR1 SGHDT, CDR2 YYEEEE.

The genes are TRBV4-1 and TRBJ1-4; D perhaps matches TRBD1 (5 bases). The CDR3 covers 14 residues. V was pared by 4 bases and J by 7 bases, with 13 bases between. Germline lookup yields CDR1 MGHRA and CDR2 YSYEKL. CDR3 nucleotide sequence: TGCGCCAGCAGCCGCCCAGGGCGAGGTGAAAAACTGTTTTTT. Encoded protein: CASSRPGRGEKLFF.

The chain links TRBV2 to TRBJ2-5; 8 bases fit TRBD2. The CDR3 contains 14 residues. Germline values: CDR1 SNHLY, CDR2 FYNNEI. Unmatched junction bases numbered 3, after V lost 5 bases and J lost 1 base. In DNA, the CDR3 is TGTGCCAGCAGTCCCGGGACTAGCCAAGAGACCCAGTACTTC. This encodes CASSPGTSQETQYF.